The next 20 T cell receptor beta chains were all read from a single sample in a study of CD8 T cells in ankylosing spondylitis. TCRdb processed the 5' RACE reads anew with MiXCR; each CDR3 protein has one entry. The sample holds hundreds of thousands of distinct CDR3 sequences, 20% seen once. The specimen sequenced was blood, either unsorted or a sorted T cell fraction (not recorded which). Receptors were obtained from a male donor with ankylosing spondylitis or in good health (not recorded which).

The V call is TRBV10-3, the J call TRBJ2-1; weak D call: TRBD1 (6 bases). The CDR3 contains 14 residues. V lost 0 bases, J lost 4 bases, and 7 bases lay in between. Germline V gene data show CDR1 as ENHRY and CDR2 as SYGVKD. The CDR3 here is CAISESGGYNEQFF. The CDR3 DNA is TGTGCCATCAGTGAGTCAGGGGGATACAATGAGCAGTTCTTC.

This clonotype has only a few counts. V usage is TRBV29-1 and J usage is TRBJ1-1, with a tentative D call TRBD1 (5 bases). This CDR3 has 12 amino acids. Germline lookup yields CDR1 SQVTM and CDR2 ANQGSEA. With 5 bases removed from V and 8 bases from J, the gap between germline ends came to 15 bases. The DNA for the CDR3 is TGCAGCGTTCCGAGGGCCCCAGGGGAAGCTTTCTTT. Protein: CSVPRAPGEAFF. Together with reference TRBV29-1 and TRBJ1-1, the CDR3 gives the full variable domain: SAVISQKPSRDICQRGTSLTIQCQVDSQVTMMFWYRQQPGQSLTLIATANQGSEATYESGFVIDKFPISRPNLTFSTLTVSNMSPEDSSIYLCSVPRAPGEAFFGQGTRLTVV.

J is TRBJ2-5 and V is TRBV30, with 15 nucleotides matching TRBD2. V lost 0 bases, J lost 4 bases, and 6 bases stayed unmatched. Germline V gene sequence: CDR1 GTSNPN, CDR2 SVGIG (reference sequence). The CDR3 has 17 amino acids. The CDR3 DNA follows: TGTGCCTGGAGTGTTGGACTAGCGGGGGGGCCTGGAGAGACCCAGTACTTC. Encoded protein: CAWSVGLAGGPGETQYF.

This clonotype was seen at least ten times. The chain joins TRBV9 to TRBJ2-2, with a weak D call TRBD2 (6 bases). The CDR3 totals 14 residues. V was cut by 0 bases and J by 4 bases, with 7 bases left in between. Germline CDR1 reads SGDLS; CDR2 reads YYNGEE. Written as DNA, the CDR3 is TGTGCCAGCAGCGTAGGGGGAGGCACCGGGGAGCTGTTTTTT. Its translation is CASSVGGGTGELFF.

V and J are TRBV12-3 or TRBV12-4 and TRBJ2-7; D is tentatively TRBD1 or TRBD2 (5 bases each). V was trimmed by 5 bases and J by 9 bases, leaving 20 bases between them. The CDR3 length is 14 residues. The CDR3 loop reads CASSPHVGTLGQYF. The CDR3 DNA is TGTGCCAGCAGTCCACATGTCGGGACCCTGGGGCAGTACTTC.

This clonotype has just a few counts. V is TRBV2 and J is TRBJ1-1, with D hard to call. CDR3 size: 12 residues. CDR1 is SNHLY, CDR2 FYNNEI, per germline. The V end was cut by 7 bases, the J end by 0 bases, with 6 bases between. CDR3 sequence: CASTRLNTEAFF. The DNA for the CDR3 is TGTGCCAGCACAAGACTGAACACTGAAGCTTTCTTT.

In its sample, this clonotype was seen many times. This chain uses TRBV12-3 or TRBV12-4 with TRBJ2-1; 9 positions match TRBD2. Germline trimming cut 0 bases from V and 8 bases from J; bases unmatched to any gene: 5. This CDR3 spans 15 amino acids. Written as DNA, the CDR3 is TGTGCCAGCAGTTTAGCCCTGCGGGAGGGCGATGAGCAGTTCTTC. Its protein product is CASSLALREGDEQFF.

The chain combines TRBV15 with TRBJ2-3, with 8 bases identical to TRBD1. V was pared by 7 bases and J by 1 base, with 4 bases of the junction left unmatched. The CDR3 extends over 14 amino acids. From germline, CDR1 is LNHNV and CDR2 YYDKDF (reference sequence). CDR3 bases: TGTGCCACCACCACGGGACAGGGCACAGATACGCAGTATTTT. This codes for CATTTGQGTDTQYF.

The chain combines TRBV27 with TRBJ1-2; D is possibly TRBD1 (6 bases). Germline assignment: CDR1 MNHEY and CDR2 SMNVEV (reference sequence). Trimming left V 4 bases short and J 2 bases short, with 8 bases between. This CDR3 contains 13 residues. The CDR3 protein is CASSYGQNYGYTF. For the CDR3, the DNA is TGTGCCAGCAGTTACGGACAGAACTATGGCTACACCTTC.

The chain recombines TRBV20-1 with TRBJ2-5, with 15 bases fitting TRBD2. V was clipped by 0 bases and J by 11 bases; unmatched bases: 10. The germline gives CDR1 DFQATT, CDR2 SNEGSKA (reference sequence). The CDR3 length is 16 residues. CDR3 residues: CSAREQKGLAGGEQYF. In DNA, the CDR3 is TGCAGTGCTAGAGAGCAGAAAGGACTAGCGGGGGGGGAGCAGTACTTC.

The sample holds a few counts of this clonotype. V usage is TRBV6-1 and J usage is TRBJ2-2; D remains ambiguous. The V end lost 3 bases, the J end lost 0 bases, and 8 bases lay between the germline ends. CDR3 length: 15 amino acids. The V gene's germline CDR1 is MNHNS and CDR2 SASEGT. CDR3: CASSDPGANTGELFF. CDR3 sequence (DNA): TGTGCCAGCAGTGACCCAGGAGCGAACACCGGGGAGCTGTTTTTT.

In this sample, this clonotype turned up a few times. This chain links TRBV11-2 with TRBJ2-5; 11 bases fit TRBD2. Losses at the gene ends were 6 bases for V and 5 bases for J; bases not matched to a gene: 8. The germline V gene encodes CDR1 SGHAT and CDR2 FQNNGV. This CDR3 has 15 amino acids. The CDR3 reads CASSNPSGGPETQYF. The CDR3 DNA follows: TGTGCCAGCAGTAACCCTAGCGGGGGGCCCGAGACCCAGTACTTC.

The chain employs TRBV5-4 and TRBJ1-2; the D gene is possibly TRBD1 (5 bases). V lost 4 bases and J 3 bases, leaving 16 bases between the germline ends. Germline lookup yields CDR1 SGHNT and CDR2 YYREEE (reference sequence). CDR3 size: 15 residues. CDR3 nucleotide sequence: TGTGCCAGCAGCCTCGCTACGATGGGGGACTATGGCTACACCTTC. This translates into CASSLATMGDYGYTF.

The chain employs TRBV7-8 and TRBJ2-2, with D possibly being TRBD2 (5 bases). The CDR3 length is 13 residues. V lost 4 bases and J 8 bases, leaving 11 bases between the germline ends. Germline V gives CDR1 SGHVS, CDR2 FQNEAQ. The CDR3 DNA reads TGTGCCAGCAGCTCCTTCGGGATGGGGGAGCTGTTTTTT. Translating it yields CASSSFGMGELFF.

The rearrangement joins TRBV9 to TRBJ2-2, with TRBD1 identical over 7 bases. The length of the CDR3 is 18 residues. Per the germline V gene, CDR1 is SGDLS and CDR2 is YYNGEE. V dropped 0 bases and J dropped 2; count of bases not matched to a gene: 10. DNA for the CDR3: TGTGCCAGCAGCGTAGAAGTTAGGGACAGACTTAACACCGGGGAGCTGTTTTTT. Translating it yields CASSVEVRDRLNTGELFF. Together with reference TRBV9 and TRBJ2-2, the CDR3 gives the full variable domain: DSGVTQTPKHLITATGQRVTLRCSPRSGDLSVYWYQQSLDQGLQFLIQYYNGEERAKGNILERFSAQQFPDLHSELNLSSLELGDSALYFCASSVEVRDRLNTGELFFGEGSRLTVL.

A few counts support this clonotype. The genes are TRBV4-1 and TRBJ2-1, with unresolved D. Germline V gene lookup returns CDR1 MGHRA and CDR2 YSYEKL. There are 13 residues in the CDR3. V lost 4 bases and J lost 4, with 8 bases in between. The CDR3 reads CASSPQAYNEQFF. The DNA of the CDR3 is TGCGCCAGCAGCCCCCAGGCGTACAATGAGCAGTTCTTC.

V usage is TRBV20-1 and J usage is TRBJ1-4, with D perhaps TRBD1 (5 bases). CDR1 and CDR2 (germline): DFQATT, SNEGSKA (reference sequence). V was shortened by 6 bases and J by 8 bases, with 13 bases between the two germline ends. CDR3 length: 12 residues. The CDR3 sequence is CSALNWDEKLFF. The CDR3 DNA reads TGCAGTGCCCTTAACTGGGACGAAAAACTGTTTTTT.

CDR3 DNA sequence: TGTGCCAGCAGCCCGGGACAGGAGATGGTAGAGACCCAGTACTTC. This sequence encodes CASSPGQEMVETQYF. The V and J genes are TRBV12-3 or TRBV12-4 and TRBJ2-5; the match to TRBD1 covers 8 bases. V lost 6 bases to trimming and J lost 4 bases; unmatched junction nucleotides: 10. This CDR3 is 15 amino acids long.

The chain is built from TRBV7-9 and TRBJ2-1; 11 nucleotides align to TRBD1. Germline values: CDR1 SEHNR, CDR2 FQNEAQ (reference sequence). The CDR3 has 16 residues. With 5 bases clipped from V and 8 bases from J, the junction kept 11 bases outside the gene matches. This chain's CDR3 is CASSPVFGTGGDEQFF. The CDR3 coding sequence is TGTGCCAGCAGCCCAGTTTTCGGGACAGGGGGGGATGAGCAGTTCTTC. The full variable domain, with the rest looked up from reference TRBV7-9 and TRBJ2-1, is DTGVSQNPRHKITKRGQNVTFRCDPISEHNRLYWYRQTLGQGPEFLTYFQNEAQLEKSRLLSDRFSAERPKGSFSTLEIQRTEQGDSAMYLCASSPVFGTGGDEQFFGPGTRLTVL.

This sequence joins TRBV3-1 and TRBJ2-5; TRBD1 might be the D (6 bases). V was cut by 0 bases and J by 5 bases, with 16 bases left in between. In germline, CDR1 is LGHDT, CDR2 YNNKEL (reference sequence). The CDR3 has 16 amino acids. The CDR3, as DNA: TGTGCCAGCAGCCAAGATAGGGATGGGCAGGGGGAGACCCAGTACTTC. Protein product: CASSQDRDGQGETQYF.